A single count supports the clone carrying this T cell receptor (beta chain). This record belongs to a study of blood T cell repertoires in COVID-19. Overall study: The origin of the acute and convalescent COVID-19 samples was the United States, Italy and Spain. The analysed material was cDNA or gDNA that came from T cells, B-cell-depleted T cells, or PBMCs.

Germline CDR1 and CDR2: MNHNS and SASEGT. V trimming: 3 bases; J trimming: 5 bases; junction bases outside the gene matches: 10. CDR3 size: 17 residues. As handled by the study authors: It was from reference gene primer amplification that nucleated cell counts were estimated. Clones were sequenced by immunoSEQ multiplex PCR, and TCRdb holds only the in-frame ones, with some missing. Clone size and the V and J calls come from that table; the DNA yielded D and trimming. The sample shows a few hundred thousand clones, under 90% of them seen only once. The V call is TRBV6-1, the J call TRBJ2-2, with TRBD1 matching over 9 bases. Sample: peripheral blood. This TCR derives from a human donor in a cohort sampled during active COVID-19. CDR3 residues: CASSEGTGFFRTGELFF. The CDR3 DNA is TGTGCCAGCAGTGAGGGGACAGGGTTTTTTAGAACCGGGGAGCTGTTTTTT.